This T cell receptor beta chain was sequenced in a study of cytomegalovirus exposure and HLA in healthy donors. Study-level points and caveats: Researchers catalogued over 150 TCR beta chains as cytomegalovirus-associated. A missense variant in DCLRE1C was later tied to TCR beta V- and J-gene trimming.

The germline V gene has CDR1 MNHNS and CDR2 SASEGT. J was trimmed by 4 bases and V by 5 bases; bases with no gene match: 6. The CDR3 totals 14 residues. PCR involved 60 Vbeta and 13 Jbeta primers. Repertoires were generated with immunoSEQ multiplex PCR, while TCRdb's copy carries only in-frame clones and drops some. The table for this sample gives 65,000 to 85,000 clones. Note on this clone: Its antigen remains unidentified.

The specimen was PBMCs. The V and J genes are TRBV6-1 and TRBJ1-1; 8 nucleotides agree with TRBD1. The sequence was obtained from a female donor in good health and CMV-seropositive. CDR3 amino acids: CASSLTGDRTEAFF. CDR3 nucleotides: TGTGCCAGCAGTTTGACAGGGGACCGCACTGAAGCTTTCTTT.